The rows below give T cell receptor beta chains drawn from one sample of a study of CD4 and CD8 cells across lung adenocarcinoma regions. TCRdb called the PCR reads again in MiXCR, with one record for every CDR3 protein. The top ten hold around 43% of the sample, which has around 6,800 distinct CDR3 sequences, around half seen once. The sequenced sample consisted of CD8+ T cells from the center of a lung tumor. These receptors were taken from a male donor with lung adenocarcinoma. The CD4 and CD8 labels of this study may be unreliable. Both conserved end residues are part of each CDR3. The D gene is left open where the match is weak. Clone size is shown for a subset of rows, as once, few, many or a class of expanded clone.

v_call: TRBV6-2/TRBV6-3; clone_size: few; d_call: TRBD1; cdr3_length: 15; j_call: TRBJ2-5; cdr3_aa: CASSKQGARGETQYF; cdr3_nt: TGTGCCAGCAGTAAACAGGGGGCGCGTGGGGAGACCCAGTACTTC
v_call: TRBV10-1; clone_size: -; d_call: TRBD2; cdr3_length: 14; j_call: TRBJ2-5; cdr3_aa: CASSESGTTRGQYF; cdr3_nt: TGCGCCAGCAGTGAGTCGGGGACTACGAGAGGCCAGTACTTC
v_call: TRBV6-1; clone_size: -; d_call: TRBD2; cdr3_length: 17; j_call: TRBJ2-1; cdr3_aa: CASRQGLAGVRTDKQFF; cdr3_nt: TGTGCCAGCAGACAAGGGCTAGCGGGTGTTCGTACAGATAAGCAGTTCTTC
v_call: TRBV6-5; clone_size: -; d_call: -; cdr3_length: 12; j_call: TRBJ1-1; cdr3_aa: CASSYGLTEAFF; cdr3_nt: TGTGCCAGCAGTTACGGGCTCACTGAAGCTTTCTTT
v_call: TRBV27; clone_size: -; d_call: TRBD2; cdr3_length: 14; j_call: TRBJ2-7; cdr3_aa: CASSFGPGREAQYF; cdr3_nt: TGTGCCAGCAGTTTCGGCCCGGGCCGGGAGGCGCAGTACTTT
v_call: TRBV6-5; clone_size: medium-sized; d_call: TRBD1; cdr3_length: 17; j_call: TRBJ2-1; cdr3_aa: CASSYSGQASSYNEQFF; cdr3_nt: TGTGCCAGCAGTTACTCGGGACAGGCGAGCTCCTACAATGAGCAGTTCTTC
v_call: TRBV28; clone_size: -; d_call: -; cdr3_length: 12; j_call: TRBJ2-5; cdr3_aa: CASSSPGLLQYF; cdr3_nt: TGTGCCAGCAGTTCCCCGGGACTCCTCCAGTACTTC
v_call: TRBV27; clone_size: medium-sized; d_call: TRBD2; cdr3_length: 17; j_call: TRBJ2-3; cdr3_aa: CASRFRASGTSTDTQYF; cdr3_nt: TGTGCCAGCAGATTTAGGGCTAGCGGGACTAGCACAGATACGCAGTATTTT
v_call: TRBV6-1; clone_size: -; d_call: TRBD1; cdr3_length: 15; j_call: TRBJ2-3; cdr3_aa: CARGEGGLVPETQYF; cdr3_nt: TGTGCCAGGGGGGAAGGGGGCCTCGTCCCAGAGACCCAGTATTTC
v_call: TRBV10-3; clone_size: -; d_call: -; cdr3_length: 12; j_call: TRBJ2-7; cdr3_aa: CAISDSIREQYF; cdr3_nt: TGTGCCATCAGTGACTCGATACGGGAGCAGTACTTC
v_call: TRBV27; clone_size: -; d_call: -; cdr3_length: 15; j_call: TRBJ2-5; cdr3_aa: CAGGPRPGDQETQYF; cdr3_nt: TGTGCCGGGGGCCCCAGGCCCGGTGACCAAGAGACCCAGTACTTC
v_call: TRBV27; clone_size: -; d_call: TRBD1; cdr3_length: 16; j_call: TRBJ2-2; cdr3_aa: CASSTGGDPNTGELFF; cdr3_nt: TGTGCCAGCAGTACAGGGGGCGACCCGAACACCGGGGAGCTGTTTTTT
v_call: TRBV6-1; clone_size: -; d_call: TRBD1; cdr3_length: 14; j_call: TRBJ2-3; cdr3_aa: CASSGTGGADTQYF; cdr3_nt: TGTGCCAGCAGTGGGACAGGGGGCGCAGATACGCAGTATTTT
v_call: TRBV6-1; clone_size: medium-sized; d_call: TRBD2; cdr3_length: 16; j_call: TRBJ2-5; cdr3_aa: CASSPLLAGGQETQYF; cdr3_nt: TGTGCCAGCAGTCCCCTTCTAGCGGGAGGGCAAGAGACCCAGTACTTC
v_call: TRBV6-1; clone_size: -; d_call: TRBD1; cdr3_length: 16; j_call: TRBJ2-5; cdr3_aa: CATHQTGQGSGETQYF; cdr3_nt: TGTGCCACCCATCAAACGGGACAGGGGTCGGGTGAGACCCAGTACTTC
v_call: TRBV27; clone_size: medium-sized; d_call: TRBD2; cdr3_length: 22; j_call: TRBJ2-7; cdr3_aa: CASSLSVGWGLAGGSSYNEQYF; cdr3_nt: TGTGCCAGCAGTTTATCGGTGGGGTGGGGACTAGCGGGAGGGAGCTCCTACAATGAGCAGTACTTC
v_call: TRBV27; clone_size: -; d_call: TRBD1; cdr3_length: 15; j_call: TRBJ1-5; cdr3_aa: CASKEVGRDSQPQHF; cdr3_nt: TGTGCCAGCAAGGAAGTGGGACGGGACAGTCAGCCCCAGCATTTT
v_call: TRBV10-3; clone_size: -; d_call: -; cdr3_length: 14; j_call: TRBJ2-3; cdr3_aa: CAGGEAGPSDTQYF; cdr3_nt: TGTGCGGGCGGCGAGGCTGGGCCATCAGATACGCAGTATTTC
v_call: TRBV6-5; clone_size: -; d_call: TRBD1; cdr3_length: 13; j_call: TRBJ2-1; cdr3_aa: CASSYRQGNEQFF; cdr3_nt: TGTGCCAGCAGCTACAGACAGGGAAACGAGCAGTTCTTC
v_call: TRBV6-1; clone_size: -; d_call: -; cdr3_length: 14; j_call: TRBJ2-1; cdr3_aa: CASSLGPESNEQFF; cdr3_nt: TGTGCCAGCAGTCTAGGGCCGGAGTCCAATGAGCAGTTCTTC
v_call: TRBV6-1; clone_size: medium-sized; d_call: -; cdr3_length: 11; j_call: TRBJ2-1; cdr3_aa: CASKRMREQFF; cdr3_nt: TGTGCCAGCAAGCGCATGAGGGAGCAGTTCTTC
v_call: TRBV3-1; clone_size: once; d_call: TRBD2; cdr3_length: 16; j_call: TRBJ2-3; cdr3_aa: CASSHRTSGSSDTQYF; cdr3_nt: TGTGCCAGCAGCCACCGGACTAGCGGGAGCTCAGATACGCAGTATTTT
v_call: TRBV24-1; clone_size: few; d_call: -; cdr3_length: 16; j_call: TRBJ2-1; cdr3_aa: CATSDHSGPSYNEQFF; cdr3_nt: TGTGCCACCAGTGACCACAGCGGGCCCTCCTACAATGAGCAGTTCTTC
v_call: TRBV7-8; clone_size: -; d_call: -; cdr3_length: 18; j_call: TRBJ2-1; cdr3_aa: CASSPGGSRGGPADEQFF; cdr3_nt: TGTGCCAGCAGCCCAGGAGGGTCCCGTGGGGGGCCTGCGGATGAGCAGTTCTTC
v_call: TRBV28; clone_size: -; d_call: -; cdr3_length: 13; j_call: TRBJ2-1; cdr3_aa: CASSPGPGREQFF; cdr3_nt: TGTGCCAGCAGTCCGGGCCCCGGGCGGGAGCAGTTCTTC
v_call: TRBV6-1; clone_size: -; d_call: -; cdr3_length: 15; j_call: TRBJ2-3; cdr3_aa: CARGEGPRHKDTQYF; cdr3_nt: TGTGCCAGGGGTGAAGGACCCCGACACAAAGATACCCAGTATTTT
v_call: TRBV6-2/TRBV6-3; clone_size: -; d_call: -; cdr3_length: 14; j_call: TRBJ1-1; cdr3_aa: CASSSPGESTEAFF; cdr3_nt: TGTGCCAGCAGTTCTCCAGGGGAGAGCACTGAAGCTTTCTTT